This T cell receptor beta chain comes out of a study of identical twins. TCRdb reprocessed the 5' RACE reads via MiXCR and lists one record per CDR3 protein. The sample carries about 250,000 distinct CDR3 sequences, 11% to 15% recorded once. All donors comprised healthy Caucasians. Findings and limits, study-wide: Insertions ran lower in abundant cord blood beta clonotypes, though not in memory repertoires. Models predicted less out-of-frame TCR alpha sharing in monozygotic twins than was found.

J was trimmed by 7 bases and V by 3 bases; bases with no gene match: 13. The V gene's germline CDR1 is KGHSH and CDR2 LQKENI. The CDR3 contains 18 residues. As concerns this clonotype: What it binds is not known.

This sequence was found in a woman under 30 in good health. This chain uses TRBV18 with TRBJ2-1, with TRBD1 identical over 12 bases. Sequenced: memory (CD45RO+) T cells sorted from blood. For the CDR3, the DNA is TGTGCCAGCTCACCCCCTGCCGGGACAGGGGGCATCAGGAATGAGCAGTTCTTC. Translation gives CASSPPAGTGGIRNEQFF.